Listed here is a single T cell receptor (beta chain). Use of 60 Vbeta and 13 Jbeta primers characterized the PCR. Here immunoSEQ multiplex PCR was the method, and the copy in TCRdb shows in-frame clones only, minus some. Of about 210,000 clones in the sample, around 86% were seen once. The CDR3 loop spans 15 amino acids. The germline V gene encodes CDR1 MDHEN and CDR2 SYDVKM. Trimming removed 2 bases from V and 0 bases from J, with 8 bases in between. This sample stems from a study of cytomegalovirus exposure and HLA in healthy donors. Sequenced input: PBMCs. This clonotype was obtained from a woman in her forties or fifties in good health and CMV-seropositive. The chain links TRBV28 to TRBJ1-5; D call uncertain. The CDR3 sequence: CASSLGQSSNQPQHF. The CDR3 coding sequence is TGTGCCAGCAGTTTAGGGCAGTCTAGCAATCAGCCCCAGCATTTT.